This record concerns one TCR beta chain sequence. The source of the sample is a study of T cell clonotyping in hematopoietic cell transplantation. Only in-frame clones appear in the TCRdb table, and some are missing; sequencing was by immunoSEQ multiplex PCR. The sample includes approximately 2,000 clones, about 90% seen only once; the top ten take about 12%. The clonotype was recovered from a female patient aged 50-65 years who had an allogeneic stem cell transplant from a related donor, so the T cells may come from the graft donor. Some clones in this sample may be carry-over from other donors' samples. The sample here was peripheral blood mononuclear cells, taken 30 days after allogeneic stem cell transplant.

CDR3 residues: CAWKRGAGNTIYF. As DNA, the CDR3 is TGTGCCTGGAAGCGGGGGGCTGGAAACACCATATATTTT. The chain recombines TRBV30 with TRBJ1-3, with D possibly matching TRBD1 (5 bases). This CDR3 is built from 13 residues. Trimming took 4 bases from V and 2 from J, leaving 9 bases between them. Looked up from germline, CDR1 is GTSNPN and CDR2 is SVGIG (reference sequence).